The T cell receptor beta chain under discussion was sequenced for a study of blood T cell repertoires in COVID-19. The repertoire was sequenced with immunoSEQ multiplex PCR; TCRdb's copy has only in-frame clones and lacks some. This sample has hundreds of thousands of clones, with roughly nine tenths found just once. V was pared by 2 bases and J by 6 bases, with 12 bases between. In germline, CDR1 is LGHDT, CDR2 YNNKEL (reference sequence). This CDR3 comprises 14 residues. Sequencing was carried out using PBMCs or T cells enriched from blood (not recorded which). This sequence was found in a woman between 18 and 29 years old who had recovered from COVID-19. V usage is TRBV3-1 (or the pseudogene TRBV3-2) and J usage is TRBJ2-3; D may be TRBD1 (5 bases). As DNA, the CDR3 is TGTGCCAGCAGCCAACACACAAGGGGCGATACGCAGTATTTT. This encodes CASSQHTRGDTQYF.